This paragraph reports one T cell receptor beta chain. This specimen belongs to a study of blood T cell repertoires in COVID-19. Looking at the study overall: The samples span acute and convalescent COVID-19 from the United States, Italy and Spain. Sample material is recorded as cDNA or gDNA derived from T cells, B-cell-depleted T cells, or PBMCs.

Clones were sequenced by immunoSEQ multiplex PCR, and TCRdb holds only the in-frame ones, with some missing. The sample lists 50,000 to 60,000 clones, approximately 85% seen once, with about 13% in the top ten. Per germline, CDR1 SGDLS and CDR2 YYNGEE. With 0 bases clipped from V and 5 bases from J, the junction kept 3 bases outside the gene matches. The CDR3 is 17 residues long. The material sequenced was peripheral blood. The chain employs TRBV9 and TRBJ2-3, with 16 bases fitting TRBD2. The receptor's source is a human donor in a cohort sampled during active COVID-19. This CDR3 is CASSVVGTSGRGDTQYF. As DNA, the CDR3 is TGTGCCAGCAGCGTAGTTGGGACTAGCGGGAGGGGAGATACGCAGTATTTT.